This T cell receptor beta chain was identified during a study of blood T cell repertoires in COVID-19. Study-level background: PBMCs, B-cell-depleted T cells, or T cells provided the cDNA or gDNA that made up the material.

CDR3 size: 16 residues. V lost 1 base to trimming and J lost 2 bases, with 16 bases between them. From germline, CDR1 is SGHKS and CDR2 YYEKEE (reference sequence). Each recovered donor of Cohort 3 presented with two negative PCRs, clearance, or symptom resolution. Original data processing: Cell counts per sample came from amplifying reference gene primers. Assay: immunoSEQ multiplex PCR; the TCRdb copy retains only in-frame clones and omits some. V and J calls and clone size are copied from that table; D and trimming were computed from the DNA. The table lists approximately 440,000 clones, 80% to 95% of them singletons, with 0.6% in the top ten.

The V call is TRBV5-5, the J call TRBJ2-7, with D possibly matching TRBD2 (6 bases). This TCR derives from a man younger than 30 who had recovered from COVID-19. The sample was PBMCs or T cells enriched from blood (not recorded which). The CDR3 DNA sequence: TGTGCCAGCAGCTTGACTCTAGCGACTGCCACCTACGAGCAGTACTTC. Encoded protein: CASSLTLATATYEQYF. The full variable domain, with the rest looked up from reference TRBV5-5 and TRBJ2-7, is DAGVTQSPTHLIKTRGQQVTLRCSPISGHKSVSWYQQVLGQGPQFIFQYYEKEERGRGNFPDRFSARQFPNYSSELNVNALLLGDSALYLCASSLTLATATYEQYFGPGTRLTVT.